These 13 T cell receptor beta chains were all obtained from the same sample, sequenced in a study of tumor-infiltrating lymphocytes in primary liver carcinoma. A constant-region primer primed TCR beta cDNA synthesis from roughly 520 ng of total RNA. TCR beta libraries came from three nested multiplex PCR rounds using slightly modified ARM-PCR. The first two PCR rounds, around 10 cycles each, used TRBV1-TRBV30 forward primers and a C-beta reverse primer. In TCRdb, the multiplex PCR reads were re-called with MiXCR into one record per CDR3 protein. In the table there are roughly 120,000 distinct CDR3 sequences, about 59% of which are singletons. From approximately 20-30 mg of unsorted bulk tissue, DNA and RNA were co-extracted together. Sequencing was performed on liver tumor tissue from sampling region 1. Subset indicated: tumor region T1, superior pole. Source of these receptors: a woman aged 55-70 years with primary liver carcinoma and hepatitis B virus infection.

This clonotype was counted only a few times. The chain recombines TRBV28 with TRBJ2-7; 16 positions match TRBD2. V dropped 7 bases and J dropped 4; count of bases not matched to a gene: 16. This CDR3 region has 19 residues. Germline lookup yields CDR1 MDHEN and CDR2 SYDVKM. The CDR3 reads CASNNPGTSGRAKWYEQYF. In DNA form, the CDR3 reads TGTGCCAGCAACAACCCCGGGACTAGCGGGAGGGCGAAGTGGTACGAGCAGTACTTC.

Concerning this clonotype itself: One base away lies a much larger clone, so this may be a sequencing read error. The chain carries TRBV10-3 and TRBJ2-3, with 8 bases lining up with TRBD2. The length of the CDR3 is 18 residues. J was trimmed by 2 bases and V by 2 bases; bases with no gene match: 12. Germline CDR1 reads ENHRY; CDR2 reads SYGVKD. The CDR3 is CAISEPGLAAAITDTQYF. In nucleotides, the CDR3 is TGTGCCATCAGTGAGCCCGGACTAGCTGCCGCTATCACAGATACGCAGTATTTT.

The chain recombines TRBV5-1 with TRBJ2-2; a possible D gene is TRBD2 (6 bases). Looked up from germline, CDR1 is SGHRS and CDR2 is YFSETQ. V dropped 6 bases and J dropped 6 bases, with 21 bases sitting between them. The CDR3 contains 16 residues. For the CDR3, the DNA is TGCGCCAGCATCCGCAGGAGGGAAAAATGGGCCGGGGAGCTGTTTTTT. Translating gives CASIRRREKWAGELFF.

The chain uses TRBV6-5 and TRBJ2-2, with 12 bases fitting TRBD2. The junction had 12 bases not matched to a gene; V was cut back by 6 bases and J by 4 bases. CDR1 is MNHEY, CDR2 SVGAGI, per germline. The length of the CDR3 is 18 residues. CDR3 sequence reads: CASRYWASGRAGTGELFF. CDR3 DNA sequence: TGTGCCAGCAGATATTGGGCTAGCGGGAGGGCGGGCACCGGGGAGCTGTTTTTT.

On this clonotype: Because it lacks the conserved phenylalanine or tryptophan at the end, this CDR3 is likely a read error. In DNA, the CDR3 is TGTGCCAGCAGCCAGACGGCTACTGTGGGGGCCCAGTACTTA. It codes for CASSQTATVGAQYL. The chain carries TRBV11-3 and TRBJ2-5; perhaps D is TRBD1 or TRBD2 (5 bases each). Trimming pared 5 bases from V and 9 bases from J, leaving 19 bases between. The CDR3 contains 14 residues. Germline V gene sequence: CDR1 SGHNT, CDR2 YENEEA.

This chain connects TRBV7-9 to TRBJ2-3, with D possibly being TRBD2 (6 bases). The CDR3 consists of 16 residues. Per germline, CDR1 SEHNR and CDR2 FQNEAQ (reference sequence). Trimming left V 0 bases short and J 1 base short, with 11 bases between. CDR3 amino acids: CASSLAVRDGTDTQYF. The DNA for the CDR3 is TGTGCCAGCAGCTTAGCGGTGCGGGACGGCACAGATACGCAGTATTTT.

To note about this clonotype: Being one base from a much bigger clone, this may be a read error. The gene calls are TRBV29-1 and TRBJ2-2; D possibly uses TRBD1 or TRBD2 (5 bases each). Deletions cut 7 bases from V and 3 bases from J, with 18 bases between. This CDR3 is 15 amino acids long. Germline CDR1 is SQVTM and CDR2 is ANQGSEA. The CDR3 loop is CSGRAGARDTGELFF. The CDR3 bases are TGCAGCGGCCGGGCCGGGGCTAGGGACACCGGGGAGCTGTTTTTT.

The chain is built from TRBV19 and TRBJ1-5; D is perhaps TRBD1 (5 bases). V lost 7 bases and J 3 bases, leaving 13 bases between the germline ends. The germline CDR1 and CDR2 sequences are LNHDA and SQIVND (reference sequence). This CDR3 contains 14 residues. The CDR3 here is CASMEGPDNQPQHF. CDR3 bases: TGTGCCAGTATGGAGGGGCCTGACAATCAGCCCCAGCATTTT.

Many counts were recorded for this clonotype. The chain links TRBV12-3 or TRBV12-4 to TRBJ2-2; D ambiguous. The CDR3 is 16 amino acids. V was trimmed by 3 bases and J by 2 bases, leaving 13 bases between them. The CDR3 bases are TGTGCCAGCAGTTTTGCCCGTCGGCTCAACACCGGGGAGCTGTTTTTT. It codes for CASSFARRLNTGELFF.

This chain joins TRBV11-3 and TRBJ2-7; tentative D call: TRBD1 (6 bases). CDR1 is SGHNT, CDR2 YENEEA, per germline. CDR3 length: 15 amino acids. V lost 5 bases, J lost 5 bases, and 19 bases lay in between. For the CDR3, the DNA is TGTGCCAGCAGCCCCGGGATAGGGGACAACAACGAGCAGTACTTC. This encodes CASSPGIGDNNEQYF.

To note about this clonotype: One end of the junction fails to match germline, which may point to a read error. The CDR3 bases are TGCGCCAGCATCTTCAGGATTAGCACAGATACGCAGTATTTT. Translation gives CASIFRISTDTQYF. The chain carries TRBV11-3 and TRBJ2-3; no firm D call. Germline V gene data show CDR1 as SGHNT and CDR2 as YENEEA. CDR3 length: 14 amino acids.

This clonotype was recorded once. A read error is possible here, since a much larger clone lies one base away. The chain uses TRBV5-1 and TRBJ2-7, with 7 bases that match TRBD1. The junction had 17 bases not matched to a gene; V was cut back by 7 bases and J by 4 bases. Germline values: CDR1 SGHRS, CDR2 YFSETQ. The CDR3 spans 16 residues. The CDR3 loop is CASGAQTSDRAYEQYF. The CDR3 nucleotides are TGCGCCAGCGGCGCACAAACCAGCGACAGGGCTTACGAGCAGTACTTC. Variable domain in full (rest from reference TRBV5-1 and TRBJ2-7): KAGVTQTPRYLIKTRGQQVTLSCSPISGHRSVSWYQQTPGQGLQFLFEYFSETQRNKGNFPGRFSGRQFSNSRSEMNVSTLELGDSALYLCASGAQTSDRAYEQYFGPGTRLTVT.

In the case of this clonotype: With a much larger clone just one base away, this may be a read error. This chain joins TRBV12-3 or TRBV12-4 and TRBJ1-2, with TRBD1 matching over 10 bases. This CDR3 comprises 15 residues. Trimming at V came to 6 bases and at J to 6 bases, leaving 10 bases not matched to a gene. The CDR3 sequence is CASSYARTGGDGYTF. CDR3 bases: TGTGCCAGCAGCTATGCCCGGACAGGGGGTGATGGCTACACCTTC.